The 3 T cell receptor beta chains presented below share a single source sample, sequenced in a study of T cell responses to AZD1222 COVID-19 vaccine. The method was immunoSEQ multiplex PCR; TCRdb's version includes in-frame clones alone and lacks a portion of them. Among approximately 100,000 clones, approximately 90% were seen once, and the ten largest hold less than 5.5%. The starting material was peripheral blood, obtained 28 days after the second AZD1222 dose. These receptors originate from an adult who received the AZD1222 COVID-19 vaccine.

On this clone: At one end, the junction sequence differs from germline, possibly due to a read error. The chain joins TRBV3-1 (or the pseudogene TRBV3-2) to TRBJ1-1; no firm D call. Germline V lookup: CDR1 LGHDT, CDR2 YNNKEL (reference sequence). The CDR3 has 12 amino acids. This CDR3 reads CASSPGLDGTTF. Here the CDR3 DNA reads TGTGCCAGCAGCCCTGGTCTTGACGGAACCACCTTT.

The DNA for the CDR3 is TGCGCCAGCAGCCACATGGGCAATGAGCAGTTCTTC. Translating it yields CASSHMGNEQFF. The rearrangement joins TRBV4-1 to TRBJ2-1, with D unresolved. Between the trimmed V and J ends, which lost 3 bases and 6 bases, there was a span of 6 bases. This CDR3 has 12 residues. Germline V gene sequence: CDR1 MGHRA, CDR2 YSYEKL.

The chain couples TRBV9 to TRBJ2-1, with D unresolved. Trimming cost V 1 base and J 3 bases, with 8 bases left between them. The CDR3 contains 14 residues. Germline values: CDR1 SGDLS, CDR2 YYNGEE. CDR3 protein: CASSVTTIYNEQFF. CDR3 DNA: TGTGCCAGCAGCGTAACGACGATCTACAATGAGCAGTTCTTC.